Listed below are T cell receptor beta chains from one sample, sequenced in a study of beta chain features in type 1 diabetes. Profiled with immunoSEQ multiplex PCR; TCRdb holds only in-frame clones, not every one. Of fewer than 350,000 clones in the sample, approximately 16% were seen once. Sequenced sample: naive CD4+ T cells from blood. These TCRs come from a man in his late teens or twenties with type 1 diabetes. Both conserved end residues are part of each CDR3. D genes are given only for firm matches. Not every row has a clone size; where given, it reads once, few, many or a size class.

clone_size,d_call,j_call,v_call,cdr3_nt,cdr3_aa
few,TRBD2,TRBJ2-2,TRBV7-2,TGTGCCAGCAGCTTAAGGCGGGAGACCACCGGGGAGCTGTTTTTT,CASSLRRETTGELFF
NA,TRBD2,TRBJ2-1,TRBV5-1,TGCGCCAGCAGCCGGACTAGCGGGGGATACAATGAGCAGTTCTTC,CASSRTSGGYNEQFF
few,NA,TRBJ1-2,TRBV18,TGTGCCAGCTCACCAAATGGACCGGGACAAGGCTATGGCTACACCTTC,CASSPNGPGQGYGYTF
many,NA,TRBJ2-4,TRBV4-3,TGCGCCAGCAGCCAGAAAGTTTCGGTTACTCAGTACTTC,CASSQKVSVTQYF
few,TRBD2,TRBJ2-7,TRBV28,TGTGCCAGCAGTGCCGCGACTAGCGGGAGCTACGAGCAGTACTTC,CASSAATSGSYEQYF
NA,TRBD2,TRBJ2-3,TRBV5-1,TGCGCCAGCAGCTTAACCGGGACTAGCGGGATTGGAGATACGCAGTATTTT,CASSLTGTSGIGDTQYF
NA,NA,TRBJ1-1,TRBV18,TGTGCCAGCTCACTCATCTTAGGGGGGGAAAACACTGAAGCTTTCTTT,CASSLILGGENTEAFF
NA,TRBD2,TRBJ2-1,TRBV19,TGTGCCAGTAGTATAGTTCGAGCGGGAGAGGGCAATGAGCAGTTCTTC,CASSIVRAGEGNEQFF
few,TRBD1,TRBJ2-1,TRBV30,TGTGCCTGGACCGCCCCCCAGGGGGCGGAAAGGTACAATGAGCAGTTCTTC,CAWTAPQGAERYNEQFF
few,NA,TRBJ2-1,TRBV7-2,TGTGCCAGCAGCGATAGCGGCTGGGGGGTGAATGAGCAGTTCTTC,CASSDSGWGVNEQFF
NA,TRBD1,TRBJ1-5,TRBV6-5,TGTGCCACCGCGGACAGGGAGGGTCAGCCCCAGCATTTT,CATADREGQPQHF
NA,NA,TRBJ1-1,TRBV7-8,TGTGCCAGCTTAATGGCGGCGGGGTACACTGAAGCTTTCTTT,CASLMAAGYTEAFF
NA,TRBD1,TRBJ2-5,TRBV18,TGTGCCAGTCAACGGGACAGGTCGGGAGAGACCCAGTACTTC,CASQRDRSGETQYF
few,NA,TRBJ2-1,TRBV21-1,TGTGCCAGCAGCTTGGACAGGGTGGGAAGCTCCTACAATGAGCAGTTCTTC,CASSLDRVGSSYNEQFF
few,TRBD1,TRBJ2-3,TRBV5-1,TGCGCCAGCAGCGGGGGACAGGGGGAGGCAGATACGCAGTATTTT,CASSGGQGEADTQYF
few,NA,TRBJ2-3,TRBV6-4,TGTGCCAGCAGTCTCCGGGACTTAGATACGCAGTATTTT,CASSLRDLDTQYF
few,TRBD1,TRBJ1-1,TRBV5-4,TGTGCCAGCAGCTCCAAGGACAGGGCTGCTGAAGCTTTCTTT,CASSSKDRAAEAFF
NA,TRBD1,TRBJ1-1,TRBV4-3,TGCGCCAGCAGCCAAGAATGGACAGGGGGAGAGAACACTGAAGCTTTCTTT,CASSQEWTGGENTEAFF
once,TRBD1,TRBJ2-3,TRBV4-1,TGCGCCAGCAGCCCGGGCAGGGGGCGCACAGATACGCAGTATTTT,CASSPGRGRTDTQYF
NA,TRBD1,TRBJ1-6,TRBV28,TGTGCCAGCACCTCAGGGGGGTATCGATCCTATAATTCACCCCTCCACTTT,CASTSGGYRSYNSPLHF
few,NA,TRBJ2-5,TRBV7-2,TGTGCCAGCAGCTGGGGAGCGGGCCAAGAGACCCAGTACTTC,CASSWGAGQETQYF
once,NA,TRBJ1-2,TRBV30,TGTGCCTGGAGTGTCCGGACAGCCGATGGCTACACCTTC,CAWSVRTADGYTF
few,NA,TRBJ2-7,TRBV9,TGTGCCAGCAGCGTAGCTGGAGGGGAAGCATACGAGCAGTACTTC,CASSVAGGEAYEQYF
NA,TRBD2,TRBJ2-3,TRBV4-3,TGCGCCAGCAGCCAGAGGGGACTAGCGGGGGCTGCCACAGATACGCAGTATTTT,CASSQRGLAGAATDTQYF
NA,TRBD2,TRBJ2-2,TRBV5-4,TGTGCCAGCAGCTCCGGGACTAGCGCCAACACCGGGGAGCTGTTTTTT,CASSSGTSANTGELFF
NA,NA,TRBJ1-6,TRBV6-1,TGTGCCAGCAGTGGTACAGGGAGATCACCCCTCCACTTT,CASSGTGRSPLHF
few,TRBD1,TRBJ2-7,TRBV5-4,TGTGCCAGCAGCACAGGACAGGGGACCTACGAGCAGTACTTC,CASSTGQGTYEQYF
NA,NA,TRBJ1-1,TRBV28,TGTGCCAGCAGTTTCGAGTGGTTCGGAGCTTTCTTT,CASSFEWFGAFF
NA,TRBD2,TRBJ2-3,TRBV7-9,TGTGCCAGCAGCTTGTCCGGGACTAGCGGAAGCACAGATACGCAGTATTTT,CASSLSGTSGSTDTQYF
few,TRBD1,TRBJ1-6,TRBV7-2,TGTGCCAGCAGCCCAGCGGACAGGGGGAATTCACCCCTCCACTTT,CASSPADRGNSPLHF
few,NA,TRBJ1-1,TRBV4-3,TGCGCCAGCAGCCATCAGGACAGTAGTAACACTGAAGCTTTCTTT,CASSHQDSSNTEAFF
few,TRBD1,TRBJ2-7,TRBV18,TGTGCCAGCTCACCAGGCGTCGGGACAGCTTTCTACGAGCAGTACTTC,CASSPGVGTAFYEQYF
NA,NA,TRBJ1-5,TRBV18,TGTGCCAGCTCACCCGTCGTGCTGAATAGCGGCAATCAGCCCCAGCATTTT,CASSPVVLNSGNQPQHF
few,NA,TRBJ2-7,TRBV7-2,TGTGCCAGCAGCTTTCAGGGTGGGTACGAGCAGTACTTC,CASSFQGGYEQYF
NA,NA,TRBJ1-5,TRBV30,TGTGCCTGGGGTTCTCAGGGGAATCAGCCCCAGCATTTT,CAWGSQGNQPQHF
few,NA,TRBJ2-3,TRBV11-2,TGTGCCAGCAGCTCCTCGACAGGGAGGAGCGCGACGCAGTATTTT,CASSSSTGRSATQYF